This record looks at one TCR beta chain sequence and its context. The antigen it recognizes is unknown. The cohort comprised 666 healthy bone marrow donors. Cohort members were all nominally healthy when sampled, although unrecorded immune exposures were likely present. The donor was CMV seronegative and belonged to the group of around 350 seronegative cohort members. Each donor provided a peripheral blood sample, and peripheral blood mononuclear cells were used for TCR beta sequencing. The Qiagen DNeasy Blood Extraction Kit was used to extract genomic DNA from the blood cell samples. This sample stems from a study of cytomegalovirus exposure and HLA in healthy donors (dated by TCRdb to 2016 to 2017). Some background on the complete study: In an earlier analysis of under 750 of the donors, 250 to 350 Gb of sequence data and 100 million or so unique TCR beta sequences from roughly 200 million T cells were reported. An early release that covered around 590 HLA-typed donors contained around 330 gigabases of sequencing data and approximately 85 million unique TCR sequences. Of the roughly 410 genotyped donors, roughly 80% were placed in the genetic ancestry cluster associated with self-reported Caucasian donors. The study aimed to test whether cataloging public T cell receptors could reveal signatures of past pathogen exposure. Using immunosequencing, the study profiled T cell repertoires from 550 to 750 subjects and related those repertoires to cytomegalovirus serostatus. Besides the first cohort of around 700 subjects, a separate validation cohort made up of around 120 different subjects was used. To predict cytomegalovirus infection status, the study brought together high-throughput TCR immunosequencing, statistical association of individual TCRs with disease status, and machine learning. In a later analysis, previously published TCR beta repertoires from 500 to 750 donors were re-analyzed and high-resolution HLA genotyping was added so that TCR occurrence patterns could be studied. Rather than using new phenotypic data, the later analysis identified candidate immune exposures from TCR beta sequences and from how often those sequences occurred across donors. In an earlier analysis of about 590 of the donors, high-throughput TCR beta sequencing was used to judge whether each TCR beta V gene segment behaved as functional or pseudogenic. Donor age, sex, ethnicity and CMV serostatus were compiled alongside the repertoire data. Genome-wide SNP genotypes for about 65% of the roughly 670 donors were used in a later genetic analysis, which treated that subset as a discovery cohort. Every repertoire in the discovery cohort had been generated on one and the same sequencing platform. Both class I and class II loci were covered by HLA typing, at four-digit resolution. The number of typed donors differed by locus: about 620-630 for A, B, C, DRB1 and DQB1; 500 to 550 for DQA1; about 600 for DPA1; and approximately 450 for DPB1. Roughly five DR-DQ haplotypes were treated as single units for association and clustering because of strong linkage in the cohort. Across 398 genotyped donors of the cohort, an average of roughly 200,000 unique TCR beta nucleotide sequences per donor were sequenced, and roughly 20% of those sequences were non-productive.

The full study reports these points: Three of the identified cytomegalovirus-associated TCR beta chains were confirmed in vitro to be specific for cytomegalovirus antigens. The classifier was reported to diagnose cytomegalovirus status with high specificity and sensitivity in both the original cohort and the validation cohort. In a later analysis, the rate of TCR association differed among HLA loci, with DRB1 alleles having the most associated TCRs and HLA-C alleles having the fewest. Correlated functional status among segregating V segments might reflect linkage disequilibrium, but an unknown experimental factor could not be ruled out. A group of highly shared sequence variants was considered likely to be a technical artifact of the sequencing pipeline. The study gave a list of 150 to 200 TCR beta chains associated with cytomegalovirus. Strong co-occurrence of HLA alleles, especially DR and DQ, made assigning TCR associations to individual alleles difficult. Because counts were too low, around 17 rarely observed V segments, including chromosome 9 orphons, were left out of the earlier analysis of 500 to 650 of the donors. Sequencing depth was assumed to be roughly uniform across donors in the presence/absence analyses, though that assumption may not hold. Some IMGT-functional V segments, including TRBV6-2 and TRBV6-3, could not be told apart with the 87-base-pair reads, so those segments were excluded. In this cohort, only TCR beta chains were sequenced, and detectable features were limited by the absence of alpha or paired-chain data. In a later analysis, HLA-associated TCR beta chains showed more clonal expansion and lower generation probabilities than non-associated chains that were equally common. Because HLA typing was unavailable for some donors at each locus, only the typed subset was used in association tests. The only immune exposure information available for the cohort was CMV serostatus. Most CMV-associated TCR beta chains appeared to be HLA-restricted in a later analysis, and the HLA associations seemed to be driven largely by CMV exposure. It was suggested by the authors that the approach could potentially be generalized to other disease states and immunological phenotypes. A further reported finding was that TCR beta sequences accurately predicted the HLA-A and HLA-B alleles for most subjects in the first cohort. Broadly in line with IMGT annotations, most TCR beta V segments showed up in productive rearrangements about 87% or about 30% of the time in an earlier analysis of about 500 of the donors. In a later analysis, several top co-occurrence clusters were reported to appear linked to parvovirus B19, influenza, CMV and Epstein-Barr virus. A later genetic analysis associated a missense DCLRE1C variant with V-gene and J-gene trimming of TCR beta chains, and an independent cohort replicated the association. A later genetic analysis reported fewer N-insertions in productive TCRs among donors in an Asian-associated ancestry cluster than the roughly 620-donor mean. Across donors, most TCR sequences were observed very rarely, whereas some public TCRs were present in many individuals. A later analysis associated approximately 17,000 TCR beta sequences with specific HLA alleles at a false discovery rate of 0.05.

Spanning cysteine to phenylalanine, the CDR3 consists of 16 amino acids. The only DNA kept is the CDR3, 48 bases in frame from the first base. V ends up 0 bases short and J 10 bases short, with an unmatched junction base count of 11. According to the germline V gene, CDR1 reads MNHNS and CDR2 reads SASEGT. Library generation was performed with the immunoSEQ multiplex PCR assay. A mixture of 60 forward primers for TCR Vbeta segments and 13 reverse primers for TCR Jbeta segments was used in the multiplex PCR. The CDR3 region of rearranged TCR beta genes was amplified from genomic DNA by a multiplex PCR assay. Amplified TCR beta libraries were sequenced as 87-base-pair reads on the Illumina HiSeq System. The published analysis was carried out like this. In a later analysis, some 80 million unique TCR beta chains were counted across the 690 or so repertoires, and roughly 10 million of these chains were shared by at least two donors. A nearest-neighbor algorithm error-corrected the raw reads and collapsed the reads into unique sequences, merging closely related sequences to remove PCR and sequencing errors. CDR3 sequences were aligned to IMGT reference sequences to assign V, D and J gene segments. For a sequence to be retained, at least a six-nucleotide match to both a V gene segment and a J gene segment was required. Rearrangements were called productive when the CDR3 lacked stop codons and stayed in frame with V and J; all others were non-productive. Following IMGT convention, CDR3 was defined as the stretch from the second conserved V-encoded cysteine to the conserved J-encoded phenylalanine. The earlier analysis of a few hundred of the donors excluded any sequence lacking an unambiguous match to a single V gene segment. An earlier analysis of just under 600 of the donors called V segments functional above 56.7% productive rearrangements and segregating when the between-donor standard deviation exceeded 5%. A statistical classification framework was developed to diagnose cytomegalovirus status using the catalog of TCR beta chain sequences. V and J gene assignment, in a later analysis, came from comparing TCR nucleotide sequences with IMGT/GENE-DB human TR gene sequences. The TCRdist pipeline was used in a later analysis to assign CDR3 sequences and most-parsimonious VDJ recombination scenarios. In a later analysis, each TCR beta chain was defined by its CDR3 amino acid sequence together with its V-gene family, and reads lacking a unique V-gene family were excluded. As a way to deal with suspected cross-contamination and a sequencing artifact, a later analysis dropped 640 or so nucleotide sequences that were highly shared and had low generation probability. A later analysis calculated a clonal expansion index for each public chain from normalized within-repertoire ranks of inferred template counts. In a later analysis, generation probabilities were computed using a VDJ recombination model fitted to out-of-frame rearrangements, and the results were checked against IGoR. Hypergeometric tests were used in a later analysis to score TCR-TCR, TCR-HLA and TCR-CMV co-occurrence, with a repertoire-size bias correction applied to the TCR pairs. In a later analysis, false discovery rates were estimated by permuting HLA or CMV assignments 20 times. In a later analysis, co-occurring TCRs were grouped using DBSCAN, with TCRdist sequence similarity added in when clustering inside HLA-allele-positive subsets. Repertoires with fewer than 30,000 or more than 120,000 public chains were left out of co-occurrence clustering, as were a handful of repertoires with anomalous nucleotide sharing. In TCRdb, the immuneACCESS table is reduced to in-frame sequences with V and J assigned. These tables do not hold every clone; where another copy was compared, an unresolved V gene accounts for under half, and the others remain unexplained. V, J and clone size are taken as reported in that table, and D and trimming were inferred from the DNA itself. The data table for this sample lists just over 80,000 clones. The ten largest clones capture approximately 1% of the sample.

This TCR came from a woman in her twenties or thirties in good health and CMV-seronegative. Sequencing was performed on PBMCs. The V and J segments used are TRBV6-1 and TRBJ2-1, and 8 junction bases match TRBD2. The CDR3 has the sequence CASSEAERGPPMEQFF. The bases are TGTGCCAGCAGTGAAGCGGAGCGGGGGCCCCCTATGGAGCAGTTCTTC.